This T cell receptor (beta chain) stems from a study of cytomegalovirus exposure and HLA in healthy donors. CDR3 length: 15 residues. The V and J ends lost 3 bases and 7 bases, in that order; junction bases with no gene match: 7. Germline V gene data show CDR1 as MDHEN and CDR2 as SYDVKM. With respect to this clone: Its cognate antigen is unknown.

Primers for the PCR totalled 60 Vbeta and 13 Jbeta. Assay: immunoSEQ multiplex PCR; the TCRdb copy retains only in-frame clones and omits some. The repertoire holds approximately 100,000 clones, with 65% to 80% as singletons. The study, taken as a whole, reports: Sequencing likely generated an artifact that appeared as a cluster of highly shared sequence variants.

The TCR comes from a woman in her forties in good health and CMV-seronegative. V gene TRBV28 combines with J gene TRBJ2-2; 8 bases agree with TRBD1. The source material was PBMCs. CDR3 region: CASSLTQGAGGELFF. As DNA, the CDR3 is TGTGCCAGCAGTTTGACGCAGGGGGCTGGCGGGGAGCTGTTTTTT.